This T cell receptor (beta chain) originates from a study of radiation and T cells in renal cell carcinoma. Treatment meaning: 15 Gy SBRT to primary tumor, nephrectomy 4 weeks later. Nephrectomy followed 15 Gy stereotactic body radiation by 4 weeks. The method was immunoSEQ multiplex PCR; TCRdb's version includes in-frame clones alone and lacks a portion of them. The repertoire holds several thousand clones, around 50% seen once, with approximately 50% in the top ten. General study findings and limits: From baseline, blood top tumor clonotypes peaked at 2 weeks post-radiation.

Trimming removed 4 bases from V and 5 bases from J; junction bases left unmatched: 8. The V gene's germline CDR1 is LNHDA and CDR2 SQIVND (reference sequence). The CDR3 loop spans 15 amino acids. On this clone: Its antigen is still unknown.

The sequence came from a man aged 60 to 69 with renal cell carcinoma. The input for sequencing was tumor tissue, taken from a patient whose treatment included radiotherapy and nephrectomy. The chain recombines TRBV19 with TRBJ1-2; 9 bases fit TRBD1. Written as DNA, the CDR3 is TGTGCCAGTAGTACACCGGGACAGGGTGTATATGGCTACACCTTC. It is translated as CASSTPGQGVYGYTF.